The TCR beta chain described here comes from a study of vaccination and CD4 T cells after COVID-19. Oncomine TCR Beta short-read sequencing was applied to DNA from cultured CD4+ T cells. From the PCR reads, TCRdb called clonotypes with MiXCR, one entry per CDR3 protein. The repertoire holds approximately 14,000 distinct CDR3 sequences, with around 30% as singletons. Treatment defined: 10-day PBMC culture with coronavirus spike peptide pools or control peptides (ViraFEST assay). To note about this clonotype: Its antigen is not identified. Its ends do not fully match the called genes, so a read error is possible.

The CDR3 loop spans 16 amino acids. Germline V CDR1 and CDR2: MNHEY, SMNVEV (reference sequence). This chain connects TRBV27 to TRBJ2-2; TRBD2 matches at 8 bases. The sequenced sample was cultured CD4+ T cells from blood. The TCR sequence derives from a human donor with COVID-19. CDR3 coding DNA: TGTGCCAGCAGTGTATCCGGGACTAGAAACACCGGGGAGCTGTTTTTT. Translated, it gives CASSVSGTRNTGELFF.